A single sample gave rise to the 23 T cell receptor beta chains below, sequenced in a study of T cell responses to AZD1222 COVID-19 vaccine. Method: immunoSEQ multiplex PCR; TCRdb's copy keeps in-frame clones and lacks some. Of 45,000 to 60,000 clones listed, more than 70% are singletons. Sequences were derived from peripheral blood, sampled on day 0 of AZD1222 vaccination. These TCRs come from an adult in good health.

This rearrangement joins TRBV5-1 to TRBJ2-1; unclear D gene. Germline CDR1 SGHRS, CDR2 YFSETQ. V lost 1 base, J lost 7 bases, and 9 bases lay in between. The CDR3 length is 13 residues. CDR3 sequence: CASSLQRGNEQFF. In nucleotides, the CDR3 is TGCGCCAGCAGCTTGCAGAGAGGTAATGAGCAGTTCTTC.

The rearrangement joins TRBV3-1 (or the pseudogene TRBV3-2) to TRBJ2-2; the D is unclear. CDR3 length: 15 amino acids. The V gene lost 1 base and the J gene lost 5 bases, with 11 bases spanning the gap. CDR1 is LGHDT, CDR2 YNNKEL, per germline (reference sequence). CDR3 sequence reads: CASSQGAVRTGELFF. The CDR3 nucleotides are TGTGCCAGCAGCCAAGGGGCGGTTAGGACCGGGGAGCTGTTTTTT.

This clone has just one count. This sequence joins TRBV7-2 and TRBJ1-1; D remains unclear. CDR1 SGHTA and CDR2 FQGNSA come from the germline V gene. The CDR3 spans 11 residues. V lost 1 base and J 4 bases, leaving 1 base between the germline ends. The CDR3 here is CASSLVTEAFF. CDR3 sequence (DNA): TGTGCCAGCAGCTTAGTCACTGAAGCTTTCTTT.

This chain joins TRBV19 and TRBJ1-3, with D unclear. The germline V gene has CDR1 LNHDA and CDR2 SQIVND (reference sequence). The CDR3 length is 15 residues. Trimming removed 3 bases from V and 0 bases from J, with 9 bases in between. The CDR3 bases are TGTGCCAGTAGTATTCTAACGCCCTCTGGAAACACCATATATTTT. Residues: CASSILTPSGNTIYF.

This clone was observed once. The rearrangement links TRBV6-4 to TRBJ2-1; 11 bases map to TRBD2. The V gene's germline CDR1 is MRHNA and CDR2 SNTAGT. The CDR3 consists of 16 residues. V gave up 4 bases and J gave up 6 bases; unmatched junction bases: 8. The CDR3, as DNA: TGTGCCAGCAGTGTAGCGGGAGGGCGCAGGGGCAATGAGCAGTTCTTC. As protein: CASSVAGGRRGNEQFF.

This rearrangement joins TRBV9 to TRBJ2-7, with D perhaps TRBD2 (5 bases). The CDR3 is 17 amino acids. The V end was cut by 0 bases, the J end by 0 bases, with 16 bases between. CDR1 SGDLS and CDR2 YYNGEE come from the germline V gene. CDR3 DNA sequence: TGTGCCAGCAGCGTAGGGGGTCGACGGGGAAGCTCCTACGAGCAGTACTTC. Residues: CASSVGGRRGSSYEQYF.

Here the CDR3 reads CASSAPRGFSYNEQFF. The CDR3 bases are TGTGCCAGCAGCGCGCCGCGGGGGTTCTCCTACAATGAGCAGTTCTTC. V gene TRBV7-2 combines with J gene TRBJ2-1, with 7 bases aligning to TRBD2. Germline values: CDR1 SGHTA, CDR2 FQGNSA. The J segment lost 0 bases and the V segment lost 5 bases, leaving 7 bases of the junction unmatched. The CDR3 contains 16 residues. The variable domain in full, with the rest retrieved from reference TRBV7-2 and TRBJ2-1, is GAGVSQSPSNKVTEKGKDVELRCDPISGHTALYWYRQSLGQGLEFLIYFQGNSAPDKSGLPSDRFSAERTGGSVSTLTIQRTQQEDSAVYLCASSAPRGFSYNEQFFGPGTRLTVL.

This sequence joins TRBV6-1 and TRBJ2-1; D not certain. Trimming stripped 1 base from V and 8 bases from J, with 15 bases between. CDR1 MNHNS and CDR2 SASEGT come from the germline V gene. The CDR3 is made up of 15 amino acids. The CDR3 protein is CASSEGASKGYEQFF. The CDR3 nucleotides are TGTGCCAGCAGTGAAGGTGCTTCTAAAGGCTATGAGCAGTTCTTC.

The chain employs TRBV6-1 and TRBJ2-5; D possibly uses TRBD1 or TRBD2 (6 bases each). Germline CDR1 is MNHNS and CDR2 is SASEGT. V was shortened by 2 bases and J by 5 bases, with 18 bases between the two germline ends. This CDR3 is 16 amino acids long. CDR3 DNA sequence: TGTGCCAGCAGTGAACAATTAGGGGGAGGAAGGGAGACCCAGTACTTC. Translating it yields CASSEQLGGGRETQYF.

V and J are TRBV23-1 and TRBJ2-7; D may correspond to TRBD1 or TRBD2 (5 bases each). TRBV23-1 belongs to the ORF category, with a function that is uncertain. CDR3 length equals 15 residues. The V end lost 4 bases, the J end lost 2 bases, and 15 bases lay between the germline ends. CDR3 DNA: TGCGCCAGCAGTCTTAACCGGGACCCAGCCTACGAGCAGTACTTC. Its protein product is CASSLNRDPAYEQYF.

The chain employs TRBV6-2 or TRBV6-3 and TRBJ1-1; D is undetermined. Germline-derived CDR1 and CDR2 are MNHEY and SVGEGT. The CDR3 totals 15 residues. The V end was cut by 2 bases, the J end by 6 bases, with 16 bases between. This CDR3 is CASSYGGLPRAEAFF. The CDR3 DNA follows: TGTGCCAGCAGTTACGGAGGGCTCCCTAGGGCTGAAGCTTTCTTT.

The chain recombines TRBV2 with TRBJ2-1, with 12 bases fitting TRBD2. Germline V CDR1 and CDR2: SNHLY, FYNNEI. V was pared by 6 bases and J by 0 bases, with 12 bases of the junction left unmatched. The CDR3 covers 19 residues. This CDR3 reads CASRGSGLAGKTSYNEQFF. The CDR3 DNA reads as TGTGCCAGCAGGGGGTCCGGACTAGCGGGGAAGACCTCCTACAATGAGCAGTTCTTC. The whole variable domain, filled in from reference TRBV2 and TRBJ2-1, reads EPEVTQTPSHQVTQMGQEVILRCVPISNHLYFYWYRQILGQKVEFLVSFYNNEISEKSEIFDDQFSVERPDGSNFTLKIRSTKLEDSAMYFCASRGSGLAGKTSYNEQFFGPGTRLTVL.

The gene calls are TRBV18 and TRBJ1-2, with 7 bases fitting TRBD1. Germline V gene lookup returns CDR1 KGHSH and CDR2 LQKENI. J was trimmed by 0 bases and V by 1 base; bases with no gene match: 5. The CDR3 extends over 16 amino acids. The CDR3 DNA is TGTGCCAGCTCACCACGGTCGGGACAGACTAACTATGGCTACACCTTC. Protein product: CASSPRSGQTNYGYTF.

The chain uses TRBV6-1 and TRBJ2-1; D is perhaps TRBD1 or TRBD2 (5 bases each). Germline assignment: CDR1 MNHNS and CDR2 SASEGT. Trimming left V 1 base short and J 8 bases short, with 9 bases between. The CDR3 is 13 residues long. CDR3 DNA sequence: TGTGCCAGCAGTGAAGTGATGGGGGATGAGCAGTTCTTC. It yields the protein CASSEVMGDEQFF.

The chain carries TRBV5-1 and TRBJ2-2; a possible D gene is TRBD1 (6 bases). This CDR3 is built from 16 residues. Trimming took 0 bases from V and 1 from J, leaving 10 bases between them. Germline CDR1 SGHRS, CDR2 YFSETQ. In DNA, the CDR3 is TGCGCCAGCAGCTTGGAGGGGACAAAGAACACCGGGGAGCTGTTTTTT. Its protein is CASSLEGTKNTGELFF. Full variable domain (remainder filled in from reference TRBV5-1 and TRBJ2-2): KAGVTQTPRYLIKTRGQQVTLSCSPISGHRSVSWYQQTPGQGLQFLFEYFSETQRNKGNFPGRFSGRQFSNSRSEMNVSTLELGDSALYLCASSLEGTKNTGELFFGEGSRLTVL.

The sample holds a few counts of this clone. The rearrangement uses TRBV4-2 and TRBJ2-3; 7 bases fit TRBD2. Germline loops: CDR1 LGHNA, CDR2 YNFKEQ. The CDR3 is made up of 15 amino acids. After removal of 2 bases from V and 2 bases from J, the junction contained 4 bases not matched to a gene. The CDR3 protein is CASSQTSVSTDTQYF. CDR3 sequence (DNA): TGTGCCAGCAGCCAAACTAGCGTCTCCACAGATACGCAGTATTTT.

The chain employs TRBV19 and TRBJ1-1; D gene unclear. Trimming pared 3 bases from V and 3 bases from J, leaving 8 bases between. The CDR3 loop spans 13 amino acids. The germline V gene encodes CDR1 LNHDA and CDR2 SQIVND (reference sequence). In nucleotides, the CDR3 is TGTGCCAGTAGTATTTCGGGGTACACTGAAGCTTTCTTT. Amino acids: CASSISGYTEAFF.

DNA for the CDR3: TGTGCCAGCAGCTTAGTTGGGGGGAACTACGAGCAGTACTTC. It encodes CASSLVGGNYEQYF. V gene TRBV11-2 combines with J gene TRBJ2-7, with TRBD2 as a possible D gene (6 bases). Trimming cost V 1 base and J 3 bases, with 10 bases left between them. The CDR3 is made up of 14 amino acids. The germline CDR1 and CDR2 sequences are SGHAT and FQNNGV.

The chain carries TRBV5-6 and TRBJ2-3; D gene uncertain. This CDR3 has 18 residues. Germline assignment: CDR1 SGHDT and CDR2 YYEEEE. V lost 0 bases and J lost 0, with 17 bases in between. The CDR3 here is CASSLAFMAEPSTDTQYF. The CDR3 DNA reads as TGTGCCAGCAGCTTGGCCTTTATGGCAGAGCCTAGCACAGATACGCAGTATTTT.

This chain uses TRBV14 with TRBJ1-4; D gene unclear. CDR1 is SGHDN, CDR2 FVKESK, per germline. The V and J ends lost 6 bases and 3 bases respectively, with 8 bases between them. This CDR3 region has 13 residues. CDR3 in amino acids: CASRRGANEKLFF. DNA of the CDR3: TGTGCCAGCAGGCGGGGAGCTAATGAAAAACTGTTTTTT.

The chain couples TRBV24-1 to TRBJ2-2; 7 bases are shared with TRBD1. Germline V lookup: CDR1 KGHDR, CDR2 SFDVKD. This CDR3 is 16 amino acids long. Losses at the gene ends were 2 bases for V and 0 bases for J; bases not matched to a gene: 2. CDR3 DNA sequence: TGTGCCACCAGTGATTATGGGACAGCGAACACCGGGGAGCTGTTTTTT. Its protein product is CATSDYGTANTGELFF.

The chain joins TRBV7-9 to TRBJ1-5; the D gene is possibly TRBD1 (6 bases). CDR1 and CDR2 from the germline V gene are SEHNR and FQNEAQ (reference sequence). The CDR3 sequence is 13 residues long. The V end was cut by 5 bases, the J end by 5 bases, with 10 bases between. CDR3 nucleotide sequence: TGTGCCAGCAGCCCGGGGGGCGATCAGCCCCAGCATTTT. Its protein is CASSPGGDQPQHF.

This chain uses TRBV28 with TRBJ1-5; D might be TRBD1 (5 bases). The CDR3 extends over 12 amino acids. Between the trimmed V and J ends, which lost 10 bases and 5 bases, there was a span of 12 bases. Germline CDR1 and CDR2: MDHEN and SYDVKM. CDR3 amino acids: CATGTVHQPQHF. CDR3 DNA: TGTGCCACCGGGACGGTGCATCAGCCCCAGCATTTT.